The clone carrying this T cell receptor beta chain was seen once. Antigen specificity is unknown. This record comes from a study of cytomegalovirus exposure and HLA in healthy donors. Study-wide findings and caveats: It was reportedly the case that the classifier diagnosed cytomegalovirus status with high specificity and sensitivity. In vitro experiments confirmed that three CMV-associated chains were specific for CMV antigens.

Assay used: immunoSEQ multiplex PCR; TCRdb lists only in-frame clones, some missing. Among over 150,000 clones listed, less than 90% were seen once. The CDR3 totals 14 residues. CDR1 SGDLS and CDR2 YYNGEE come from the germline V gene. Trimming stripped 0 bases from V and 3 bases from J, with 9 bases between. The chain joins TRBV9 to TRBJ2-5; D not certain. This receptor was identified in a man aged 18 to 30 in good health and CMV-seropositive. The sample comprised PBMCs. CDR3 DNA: TGTGCCAGCAGCGTAGCTGTGCGAGAAGAGACCCAGTACTTC. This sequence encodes CASSVAVREETQYF.